Included here is one TCR beta chain sequence, with context. Germline V gene sequence: CDR1 SNHLY, CDR2 FYNNEI. The ends were cut back, 5 bases at V and 5 bases at J, with 12 bases in the middle. This CDR3 has 13 residues. Here immunoSEQ multiplex PCR was the method, and the copy in TCRdb shows in-frame clones only, minus some. The table includes about 75,000 clones, 75% to 95% detected once. These data belong to a study of technical replicates of blood from a handful of donors. This chain connects TRBV2 to TRBJ2-5, with no clear D. The material sequenced was T cells isolated from PBMCs. This receptor was taken from a human donor in good health. Some clones in this sample may be carry-over from other donors' samples. CDR3 loop: CASSFETGETQYF. The CDR3 region has the DNA TGTGCCAGCAGTTTCGAAACCGGGGAGACCCAGTACTTC.